These 14 T cell receptor beta chains share one sample of origin, sequenced in a study of blood T cell repertoires in COVID-19. The table came from immunoSEQ multiplex PCR; TCRdb's copy has only in-frame clones and leaves some out. Of some 140,000 clones listed, 78% are singletons. Sequencing was performed on peripheral blood. The receptor set was obtained from a man between 60 and 70 years old who had recovered from COVID-19.

This clone came up once. V usage is TRBV11-3 and J usage is TRBJ2-5, with D perhaps matching TRBD1 (6 bases). V lost 5 bases to trimming and J lost 5 bases, with 12 bases between them. Germline CDR1 is SGHNT and CDR2 is YENEEA. The CDR3 totals 13 residues. The CDR3 coding sequence is TGTGCCAGCAGCCCAGGGGCCAAGGAGACCCAGTACTTC. Translated: CASSPGAKETQYF.

The rearrangement links TRBV6-5 to TRBJ2-2; a possible D gene is TRBD1 (5 bases). CDR1 and CDR2 (germline): MNHEY, SVGAGI. The ends were cut back, 5 bases at V and 3 bases at J, with 13 bases in the middle. The CDR3 consists of 15 residues. CDR3 residues: CASSPDTYYTGELFF. CDR3 coding DNA: TGTGCCAGCAGTCCGGACACCTACTACACCGGGGAGCTGTTTTTT.

This clone was seen only a few times. This rearrangement joins TRBV28 to TRBJ1-4; TRBD1 matches 11 bases. V lost 6 bases and J lost 8; bases outside the gene matches: 11. Germline CDR1 MDHEN, CDR2 SYDVKM. CDR3 size: 16 residues. The CDR3 is CASSPEGQGAREKLFF. The DNA of the CDR3 is TGTGCCAGCAGCCCAGAAGGACAGGGGGCGCGAGAAAAACTGTTTTTT.

The V and J genes are TRBV6-5 and TRBJ1-1, with D unresolved. The CDR3 covers 11 residues. Germline V gives CDR1 MNHEY, CDR2 SVGAGI. Trimming stripped 8 bases from V and 3 bases from J, with 7 bases between. The CDR3 nucleotides read TGTGCCAGCTCCGTTTACACTGAAGCTTTCTTT. It yields the protein CASSVYTEAFF.

With respect to this clone: A junction end diverges from the germline sequence, so it may reflect a read error. The gene calls are TRBV7-7 and TRBJ1-1; maybe TRBD1 (6 bases). Germline CDR1 and CDR2: SSHAT and FNYEAQ (reference sequence). The CDR3 extends over 17 amino acids. CDR3 residues: CASSLGPPGHQNTEAFF. In DNA form, the CDR3 reads TGTGCTAGCAGCTTAGGCCCTCCGGGACACCAGAACACTGAAGCTTTCTTT.

This clone was detected only a few times. This chain uses TRBV7-3 with TRBJ2-5; TRBD2 aligns across 13 bases. Unmatched junction bases numbered 5, after V lost 5 bases and J lost 5 bases. The CDR3 contains 15 residues. Germline V gives CDR1 SGHTA, CDR2 FQGTGA. The CDR3 loop is CASSPGLAGVETQYF. CDR3 nucleotides: TGTGCCAGCAGCCCCGGACTAGCGGGAGTCGAGACCCAGTACTTC.

The rearrangement uses TRBV5-4 and TRBJ1-1, with a possible D match to TRBD1 (5 bases). There are 17 residues in the CDR3. From germline, CDR1 is SGHNT and CDR2 YYREEE (reference sequence). V was clipped by 0 bases and J by 0 bases, with 15 bases between them. CDR3 coding DNA: TGTGCCAGCAGCTTGGCCGACAGCGCCATTATGAACACTGAAGCTTTCTTT. Translating it yields CASSLADSAIMNTEAFF. Filled out from reference TRBV5-4 and TRBJ1-1, the complete variable domain reads ETGVTQSPTHLIKTRGQQVTLRCSSQSGHNTVSWYQQALGQGPQFIFQYYREEENGRGNFPPRFSGLQFPNYSSELNVNALELDDSALYLCASSLADSAIMNTEAFFGQGTRLTVV.

J is TRBJ2-7 and V is TRBV7-2; unclear D gene. The CDR3 loop spans 12 amino acids. V was trimmed by 3 bases and J by 0 bases, leaving 3 bases between them. Germline V lookup: CDR1 SGHTA, CDR2 FQGNSA. The CDR3 here is CASSLSSYEQYF. CDR3 DNA sequence: TGTGCCAGCAGCTTGAGCTCCTACGAGCAGTACTTC.

The chain carries TRBV5-1 and TRBJ2-5; no definite D call. Germline V gene lookup returns CDR1 SGHRS and CDR2 YFSETQ. V was shortened by 2 bases and J by 0 bases, with 2 bases between the two germline ends. The length of the CDR3 is 12 residues. The CDR3: CASSFDQETQYF. Here the CDR3 DNA reads TGCGCCAGCAGCTTCGACCAAGAGACCCAGTACTTC.

This clone was detected ten times or more. The chain has TRBV4-3 and TRBJ1-3; 8 bases are a match to TRBD1. The germline V gene has CDR1 LGHNA and CDR2 YSLEER. The CDR3 is 15 amino acids. The junction had 2 bases not matched to a gene; V was cut back by 0 bases and J by 4 bases. CDR3 sequence (DNA): TGCGCCAGCAGCCAAGAGGACAGGGAAGGAAACACCATATATTTT. Its protein product is CASSQEDREGNTIYF.

The sample holds a few counts of this clone. This chain links TRBV6-2 or TRBV6-3 with TRBJ2-7; 10 bases line up with TRBD2. CDR1 is MNHEY, CDR2 SVGEGT, per germline. There are 19 residues in the CDR3. After removal of 2 bases from V and 2 bases from J, the junction contained 15 bases not matched to a gene. CDR3 amino acids: CASSYTQKIASGGPYEQYF. Written as DNA, the CDR3 is TGTGCCAGCAGTTACACCCAAAAAATTGCTAGCGGGGGACCCTACGAGCAGTACTTC.

The gene calls are TRBV4-3 and TRBJ2-7; tentatively, D is TRBD2 (5 bases). The germline V and J ends were trimmed by 4 bases and 2 bases, with 15 bases remaining between them. This CDR3 comprises 15 residues. Germline CDR1 LGHNA, CDR2 YSLEER. The CDR3 sequence: CASSPQPGGAYEQYF. In DNA, the CDR3 is TGCGCCAGCAGCCCCCAACCCGGAGGAGCCTACGAGCAGTACTTC.

The chain recombines TRBV9 with TRBJ2-3; D is possibly TRBD1 (5 bases). The germline CDR1 and CDR2 sequences are SGDLS and YYNGEE. V dropped 0 bases and J dropped 6 bases, with 23 bases sitting between them. The CDR3 is 18 residues long. CDR3 DNA: TGTGCCAGCAGCGTAGGGATCGGGCGAGGACACACACGGGATACGCAGTATTTT. Its translation: CASSVGIGRGHTRDTQYF.

This chain connects TRBV9 to TRBJ2-3; 9 bases are a match to TRBD1. Trimming at V came to 4 bases and at J to 0 bases, leaving 9 bases not matched to a gene. The CDR3 spans 17 residues. Germline CDR1 SGDLS, CDR2 YYNGEE. The CDR3 reads CASSPRGGQGSTDTQYF. In nucleotides, the CDR3 is TGTGCCAGCAGCCCGAGGGGCGGACAGGGGAGCACAGATACGCAGTATTTT.